The 15 T cell receptor beta chains listed next were all sequenced from one sample in a study of CD8+ T cells in alopecia areata. Reverse transcription of extracted RNA yielded cDNA, which provided the sequencing template. Assay used: immunoSEQ multiplex PCR; TCRdb lists only in-frame clones, some missing. The sample has roughly 250,000 clones, 65% to 70% seen once. The sequencing used CD4+ T cells sorted from blood, collected at week 0. Receptor source: a human donor with alopecia areata.

The V and J genes are TRBV12-5 and TRBJ1-6; D is uncertain. The V gene's germline CDR1 is LGHNT and CDR2 FRNRAP. The length of the CDR3 is 14 residues. Trimming removed 4 bases from V and 7 bases from J, with 11 bases in between. CDR3 in amino acids: CASGSGHGNSPLHF. CDR3 in DNA: TGTGCTAGTGGTTCGGGCCATGGGAATTCACCCCTCCACTTT.

V usage is TRBV19 and J usage is TRBJ1-2, with 7 bases fitting TRBD1. The CDR3 is 13 residues long. CDR1 LNHDA and CDR2 SQIVND come from the germline V gene (reference sequence). The V and J ends lost 9 bases and 8 bases, in that order; junction bases with no gene match: 12. The CDR3 region has the DNA TGTGCCAGCAGGGACAGCCCGGTCGGCGGCTACACCTTC. Translated, it gives CASRDSPVGGYTF.

CDR3 region: CASSQQLGGYTF. The CDR3 bases are TGTGCCAGCAGCCAACAACTGGGGGGCTACACCTTC. The chain recombines TRBV14 with TRBJ1-2; D not certain. The CDR3 is 12 residues long. Germline assignment: CDR1 SGHDN and CDR2 FVKESK. Trimming left V 2 bases short and J 8 bases short, with 9 bases between.

J is TRBJ2-7 and V is TRBV30, with D unresolved. V lost 0 bases and J 6 bases, leaving 12 bases between the germline ends. The CDR3 extends over 13 amino acids. CDR1 is GTSNPN, CDR2 SVGIG, per germline (reference sequence). CDR3 region: CAWSVQVGGEQYF. CDR3 nucleotides: TGTGCCTGGAGTGTGCAGGTTGGCGGCGAGCAGTACTTC.

The chain combines TRBV6-1 with TRBJ2-5, with TRBD2 as a possible D gene (5 bases). The CDR3 consists of 11 residues. V lost 7 bases, J lost 4 bases, and 7 bases lay in between. Germline V CDR1 and CDR2: MNHNS, SASEGT. The CDR3 bases are TGTGCCAGCAAGAGGGTAGAGACCCAGTACTTC. It encodes CASKRVETQYF.

The rearrangement uses TRBV5-1 and TRBJ2-2; a weak D match, TRBD1 (6 bases). The CDR3 has 15 amino acids. V was shortened by 4 bases and J by 4 bases, with 14 bases between the two germline ends. CDR1 and CDR2 from the germline V gene are SGHRS and YFSETQ. The CDR3 DNA follows: TGCGCCAGCAGCCTTCAGGGGAGCACCACCGGGGAGCTGTTTTTT. Translation: CASSLQGSTTGELFF.

This chain connects TRBV15 to TRBJ2-7; a possible D gene is TRBD1 (7 bases). In germline, CDR1 is LNHNV, CDR2 YYDKDF (reference sequence). Deletions cut 0 bases from V and 3 bases from J, with 18 bases between. CDR3 size: 17 residues. CDR3: CATSRDEDQGGYYEQYF. DNA for the CDR3: TGTGCCACCAGCAGAGATGAGGACCAGGGGGGTTACTACGAGCAGTACTTC.

The chain is built from TRBV29-1 and TRBJ2-7, with 12 bases matching TRBD1. V shed 6 bases, J shed 6 bases, and the junction held 3 bases outside the gene matches. Germline loops: CDR1 SQVTM, CDR2 ANQGSEA. The CDR3 runs to 12 residues. CDR3 nucleotide sequence: TGCAGCGTCGGGACAGGGGGCCGCGAGCAGTACTTC. This encodes CSVGTGGREQYF.

The chain recombines TRBV30 with TRBJ2-5; 7 bases align to TRBD1. From germline, CDR1 is GTSNPN and CDR2 SVGIG (reference sequence). With V trimmed by 5 bases and J by 5 bases, 8 bases remained unmatched. The CDR3 length is 13 residues. CDR3 protein: CAWAPTGQETQYF. As DNA, the CDR3 is TGTGCCTGGGCCCCGACAGGGCAGGAGACCCAGTACTTC. Together with reference TRBV30 and TRBJ2-5, the CDR3 gives the full variable domain: SQTIHQWPATLVQPVGSPLSLECTVEGTSNPNLYWYRQAAGRGLQLLFYSVGIGQISSEVPQNLSASRPQDRQFILSSKKLLLSDSGFYLCAWAPTGQETQYFGPGTRLLVL.

The chain couples TRBV18 to TRBJ1-5; maybe TRBD1 (6 bases). Trimming removed 5 bases from V and 7 bases from J, with 18 bases in between. The CDR3 contains 15 residues. The germline V gene has CDR1 KGHSH and CDR2 LQKENI. The CDR3 DNA sequence: TGTGCCAGCTCAAGGGACACAGGCACGGGGCAGCCCCAGCATTTT. Translating gives CASSRDTGTGQPQHF.

The chain is built from TRBV6-5 and TRBJ2-5; 8 bases align to TRBD2. The trim removed 6 bases at V and 4 bases at J, leaving 7 bases unmatched. Germline V gene sequence: CDR1 MNHEY, CDR2 SVGAGI. The CDR3 is 14 residues long. The chain's CDR3 is CASRVPGGRETQYF. The DNA of the CDR3 is TGTGCCAGCAGGGTTCCGGGGGGGCGAGAGACCCAGTACTTC.

The chain carries TRBV10-3 and TRBJ2-3, with D perhaps TRBD1 (6 bases). The CDR3 consists of 14 residues. The germline V gene encodes CDR1 ENHRY and CDR2 SYGVKD. Between the trimmed V and J ends, which lost 7 bases and 2 bases, there was a span of 13 bases. The CDR3 loop is CAIKSDRITDTQYF. The DNA of the CDR3 is TGTGCCATCAAATCGGACAGAATCACAGATACGCAGTATTTT.

This clone has more than one count but fewer than ten. This chain links TRBV15 with TRBJ2-1; perhaps D is TRBD1 or TRBD2 (5 bases each). The germline CDR1 and CDR2 sequences are LNHNV and YYDKDF (reference sequence). The V end lost 5 bases, the J end lost 10 bases, and 12 bases lay between the germline ends. This CDR3 spans 12 amino acids. CDR3 sequence: CATSLGVIEQFF. DNA for the CDR3: TGTGCCACCAGCCTGGGGGTCATCGAGCAGTTCTTC.

This clone has only a few counts. The V call is TRBV10-3, the J call TRBJ1-1; 10 bases are shared with TRBD1. V dropped 10 bases and J dropped 7; count of bases not matched to a gene: 12. The CDR3 spans 14 residues. From germline, CDR1 is ENHRY and CDR2 SYGVKD. CDR3 residues: CATGTGAASSEAFF. The CDR3 nucleotides read TGTGCCACCGGGACAGGGGCCGCCTCAAGTGAAGCTTTCTTT.

The chain carries TRBV5-6 and TRBJ1-2, with TRBD1 matching over 7 bases. Per germline, CDR1 SGHDT and CDR2 YYEEEE. This CDR3 contains 14 residues. With 0 bases clipped from V and 9 bases from J, the junction kept 8 bases outside the gene matches. The CDR3 loop reads CASSLGTGGFRYTF. CDR3 nucleotide sequence: TGTGCCAGCAGCTTGGGGACAGGTGGTTTTCGCTACACCTTC.